This record covers a single TCR beta chain. This specimen belongs to a study of OX40 agonist ivuxolimab in advanced cancers. Study-level background: The patients received ivuxolimab by intravenous route every 2 weeks at 0.01 to 10 mg/kg.

With baseline, cycle 4 day 1, and cycle 7 day 1 as timepoints, blood was sampled. The CDR3 loop spans 14 amino acids. The V and J ends lost 6 bases and 2 bases, in that order; junction bases with no gene match: 4. Germline V CDR1 and CDR2: LNHDA, SQIVND (reference sequence). Here immunoSEQ multiplex PCR was the method, and the copy in TCRdb shows in-frame clones only, minus some. The table lists some 78,000 clones, roughly 91% of them singletons. The TCR originated in an adult with an advanced solid tumor such as melanoma, head and neck, liver or kidney cancer. The chain carries TRBV19 and TRBJ1-5; 7 bases map to TRBD1. Material: CD4+ or CD8+ T cells sorted from blood, obtained in a trial of the OX40 agonist ivuxolimab. CDR3 nucleotide sequence: TGTGCCAGTAGGCCAGGACAGGGCAATCAGCCCCAGCATTTT. Amino acids: CASRPGQGNQPQHF.